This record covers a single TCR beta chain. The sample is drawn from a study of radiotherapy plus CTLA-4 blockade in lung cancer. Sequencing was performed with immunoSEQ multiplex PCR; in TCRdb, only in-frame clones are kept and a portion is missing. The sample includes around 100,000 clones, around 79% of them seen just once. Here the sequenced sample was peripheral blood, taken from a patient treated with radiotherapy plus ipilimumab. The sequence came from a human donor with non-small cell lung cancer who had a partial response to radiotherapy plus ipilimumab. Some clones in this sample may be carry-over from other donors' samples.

The CDR3, as DNA: TGTGCCAGCAGTTTCTACGGACAGCCTACCCAAAATGAGCAGTTCTTC. It yields the protein CASSFYGQPTQNEQFF. V usage is TRBV27 and J usage is TRBJ2-1, with D possibly TRBD1 on 6 matching bases. Germline V lookup: CDR1 MNHEY, CDR2 SMNVEV (reference sequence). The V end was cut by 3 bases, the J end by 7 bases, with 19 bases between. The CDR3 runs 16 residues.